This T cell receptor beta chain emerged from a study of identical twins. Each CDR3 protein is one row after TCRdb ran MiXCR on the 5' RACE reads. The sample carries about 570,000 distinct CDR3 sequences, approximately 10% recorded once. This clonotype was recorded a few times. The sample was also reused in another study, on yellow fever vaccine responses in identical twins.

The sequence was obtained from a woman younger than 35 in good health. Sample: PBMCs.

The CDR3 loop reads CASSEVTETQYF. CDR3 DNA sequence: TGTGCCAGCAGTGAAGTTACCGAGACCCAGTACTTC. The chain uses TRBV2 and TRBJ2-5; D unresolved. The CDR3 contains 12 residues. The ends were cut back, 1 base at V and 5 bases at J, with 5 bases in the middle. CDR1 SNHLY and CDR2 FYNNEI come from the germline V gene.